What follows is one T cell receptor (beta chain) and its context. This sample was taken from a study of blood T cell repertoires in COVID-19. Trimming took 6 bases from V and 2 from J; bases not matched to a gene: 4. The length of the CDR3 is 12 residues. Germline loops: CDR1 GTSNPN, CDR2 SVGIG (reference sequence). Clinical history reported by participants formed the basis on which cohorts were assigned. Assay: immunoSEQ multiplex PCR; the TCRdb copy retains only in-frame clones and omits some. The sample consists of 230,000 or so clones, about 90% of them appearing once. Input material: PBMCs or T cells enriched from blood (not recorded which). This sequence originates from a woman in her fifties or sixties with acute COVID-19. The J gene is TRBJ2-7, the V gene TRBV30, with TRBD2 matching over 7 bases. Here the CDR3 DNA reads TGTGCCTGCCAGCGGGACCCCTACGAGCAGTACTTC. Translated: CACQRDPYEQYF.